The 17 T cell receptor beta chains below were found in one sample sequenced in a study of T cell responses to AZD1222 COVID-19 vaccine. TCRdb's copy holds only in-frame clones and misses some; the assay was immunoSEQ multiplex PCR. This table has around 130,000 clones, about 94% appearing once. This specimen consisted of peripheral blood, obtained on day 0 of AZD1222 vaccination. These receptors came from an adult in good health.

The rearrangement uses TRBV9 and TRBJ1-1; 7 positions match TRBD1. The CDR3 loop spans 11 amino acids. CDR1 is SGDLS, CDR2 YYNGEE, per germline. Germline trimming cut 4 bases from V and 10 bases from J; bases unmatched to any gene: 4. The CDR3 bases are TGTGCCAGCAGCCTACAGGGGCGAGCTTTCTTT. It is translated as CASSLQGRAFF.

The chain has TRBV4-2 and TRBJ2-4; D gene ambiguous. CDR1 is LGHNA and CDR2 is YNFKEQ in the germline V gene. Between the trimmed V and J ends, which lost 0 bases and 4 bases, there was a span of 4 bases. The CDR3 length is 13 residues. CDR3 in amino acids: CASSQELKNIQYF. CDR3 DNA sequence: TGTGCCAGCAGCCAAGAATTAAAAAACATTCAGTACTTC.

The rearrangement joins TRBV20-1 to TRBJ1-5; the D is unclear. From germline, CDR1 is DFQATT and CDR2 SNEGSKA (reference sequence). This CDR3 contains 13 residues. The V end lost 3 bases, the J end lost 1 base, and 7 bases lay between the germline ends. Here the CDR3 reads CSASSGSNQPQHF. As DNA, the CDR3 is TGCAGTGCTAGTTCAGGAAGCAATCAGCCCCAGCATTTT.

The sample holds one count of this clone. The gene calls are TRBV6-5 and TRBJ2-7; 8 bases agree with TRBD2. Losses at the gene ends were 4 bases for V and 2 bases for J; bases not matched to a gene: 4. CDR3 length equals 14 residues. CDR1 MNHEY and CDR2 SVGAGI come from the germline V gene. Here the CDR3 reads CASSLTSDTYEQYF. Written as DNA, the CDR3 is TGTGCCAGCAGTTTGACTAGCGACACCTACGAGCAGTACTTC.

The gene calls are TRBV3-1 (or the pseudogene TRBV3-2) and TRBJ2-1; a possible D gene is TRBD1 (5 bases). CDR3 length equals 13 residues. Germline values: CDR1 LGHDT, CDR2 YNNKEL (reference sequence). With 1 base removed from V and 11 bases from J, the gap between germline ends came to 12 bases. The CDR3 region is CASSQGGLGKQFF. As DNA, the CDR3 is TGTGCCAGCAGCCAAGGGGGCCTGGGGAAGCAGTTCTTC.

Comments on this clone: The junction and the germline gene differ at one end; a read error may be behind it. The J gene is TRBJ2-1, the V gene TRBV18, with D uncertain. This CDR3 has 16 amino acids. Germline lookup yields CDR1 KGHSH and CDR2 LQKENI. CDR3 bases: TGTGCCAGCTCACCACCGGTAGTAGCCACCTATAATGAGCAGTTCTTC. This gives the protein CASSPPVVATYNEQFF.

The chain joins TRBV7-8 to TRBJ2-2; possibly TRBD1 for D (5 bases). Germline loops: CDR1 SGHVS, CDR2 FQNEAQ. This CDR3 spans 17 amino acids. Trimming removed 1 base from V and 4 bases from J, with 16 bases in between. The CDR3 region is CASSLEGRAWSTGELFF. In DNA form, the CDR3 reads TGTGCCAGCAGCTTAGAGGGCAGGGCGTGGAGCACCGGGGAGCTGTTTTTT.

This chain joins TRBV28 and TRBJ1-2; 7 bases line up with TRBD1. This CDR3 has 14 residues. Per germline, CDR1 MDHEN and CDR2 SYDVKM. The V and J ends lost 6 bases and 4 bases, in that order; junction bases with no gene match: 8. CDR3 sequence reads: CASRSPRDSYGYTF. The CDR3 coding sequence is TGTGCCAGCAGGAGCCCACGGGACAGCTATGGCTACACCTTC.

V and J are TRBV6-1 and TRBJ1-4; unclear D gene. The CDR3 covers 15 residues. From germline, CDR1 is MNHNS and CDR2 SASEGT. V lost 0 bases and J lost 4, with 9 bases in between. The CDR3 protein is CASSEAGRINEKLFF. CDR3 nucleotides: TGTGCCAGCAGTGAAGCAGGGAGGATTAATGAAAAACTGTTTTTT.

DNA for the CDR3: TGTGCCAGCAGCAGGGGACCGAACACTGAAGCTTTCTTT. It yields the protein CASSRGPNTEAFF. The V call is TRBV5-4, the J call TRBJ1-1; D perhaps matches TRBD1 (5 bases). The CDR3 is 13 amino acids. V lost 4 bases, J lost 1 base, and 8 bases lay in between. CDR1 is SGHNT and CDR2 is YYREEE in the germline V gene (reference sequence).

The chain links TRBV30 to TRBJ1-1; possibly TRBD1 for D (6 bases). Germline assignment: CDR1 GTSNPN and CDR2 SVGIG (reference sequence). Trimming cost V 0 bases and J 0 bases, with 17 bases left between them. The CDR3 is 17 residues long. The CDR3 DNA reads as TGTGCCTGGAGTGTACGGGACAAGATTCTTATGAACACTGAAGCTTTCTTT. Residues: CAWSVRDKILMNTEAFF.

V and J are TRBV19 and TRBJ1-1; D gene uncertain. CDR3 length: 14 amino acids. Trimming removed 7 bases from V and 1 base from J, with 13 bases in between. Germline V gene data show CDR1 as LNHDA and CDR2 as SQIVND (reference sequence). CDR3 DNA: TGTGCCAGTACTCCCCGACGGGAGAACACTGAAGCTTTCTTT. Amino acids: CASTPRRENTEAFF.

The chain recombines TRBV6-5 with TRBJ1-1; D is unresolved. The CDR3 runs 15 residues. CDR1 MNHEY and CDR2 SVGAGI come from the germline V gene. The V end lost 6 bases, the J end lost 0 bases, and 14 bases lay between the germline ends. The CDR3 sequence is CASSFGRGLNTEAFF. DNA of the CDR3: TGTGCCAGCAGCTTCGGCCGGGGTCTGAACACTGAAGCTTTCTTT.

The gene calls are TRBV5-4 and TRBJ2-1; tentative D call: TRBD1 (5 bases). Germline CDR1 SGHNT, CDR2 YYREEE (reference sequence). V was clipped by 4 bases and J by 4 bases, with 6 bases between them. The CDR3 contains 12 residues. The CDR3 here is CASSPGYNEQFF. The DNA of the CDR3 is TGTGCCAGCAGCCCAGGGTACAATGAGCAGTTCTTC.

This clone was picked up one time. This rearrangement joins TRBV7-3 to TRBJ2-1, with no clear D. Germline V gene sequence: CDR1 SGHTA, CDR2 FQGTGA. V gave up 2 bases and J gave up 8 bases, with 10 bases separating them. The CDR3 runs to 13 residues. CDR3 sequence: CASSLYAAYEQFF. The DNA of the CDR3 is TGTGCCAGCAGCTTATACGCCGCGTATGAGCAGTTCTTC.

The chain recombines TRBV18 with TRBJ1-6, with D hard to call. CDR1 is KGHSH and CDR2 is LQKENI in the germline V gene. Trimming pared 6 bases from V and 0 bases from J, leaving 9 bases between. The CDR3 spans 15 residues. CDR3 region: CASSKRASYNSPLHF. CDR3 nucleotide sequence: TGTGCCAGCTCTAAACGGGCCTCCTATAATTCACCCCTCCACTTT.

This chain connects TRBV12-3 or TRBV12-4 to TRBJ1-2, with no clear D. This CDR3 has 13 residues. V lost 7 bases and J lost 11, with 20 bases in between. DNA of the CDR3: TGTGCCAGCACAACCAGTGCCGGTTTAGGGTACACCTTC. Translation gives CASTTSAGLGYTF.